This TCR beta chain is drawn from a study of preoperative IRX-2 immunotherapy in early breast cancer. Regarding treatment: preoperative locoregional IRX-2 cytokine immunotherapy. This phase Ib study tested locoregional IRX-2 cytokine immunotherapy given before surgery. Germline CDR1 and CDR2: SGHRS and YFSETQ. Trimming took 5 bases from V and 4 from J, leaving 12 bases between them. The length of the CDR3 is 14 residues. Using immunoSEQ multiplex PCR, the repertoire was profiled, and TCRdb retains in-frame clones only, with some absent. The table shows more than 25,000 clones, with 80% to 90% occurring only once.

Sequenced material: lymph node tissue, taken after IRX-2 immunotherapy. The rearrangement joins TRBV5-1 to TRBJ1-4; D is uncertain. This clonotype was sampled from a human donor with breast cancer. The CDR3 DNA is TGCGCCAGCAGTCCGGGTCCACATAATGAAAAACTGTTTTTT. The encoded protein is CASSPGPHNEKLFF. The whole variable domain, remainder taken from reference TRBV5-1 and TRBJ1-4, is KAGVTQTPRYLIKTRGQQVTLSCSPISGHRSVSWYQQTPGQGLQFLFEYFSETQRNKGNFPGRFSGRQFSNSRSEMNVSTLELGDSALYLCASSPGPHNEKLFFGSGTQLSVL.